What follows is one T cell receptor (beta chain) and its context. What this receptor recognizes is not known. Base quality data are lacking; no much larger clone is found one base away. The treatment or condition label corresponds to: preoperative locoregional IRX-2 cytokine immunotherapy. The samples were obtained from a phase Ib study that tested preoperative, locoregional IRX-2 cytokine immunotherapy designed to prime immune responses. Before surgery, IRX-2 was given to the donors, who were patients with early-stage breast cancer. V ends up 0 bases short and J 2 bases short, with an unmatched junction base count of 3. There are 16 amino acids in the CDR3, from cysteine to phenylalanine inclusive. Left in the record is the CDR3 DNA by itself, 48 bases read in frame from the first base. The germline V gene sets CDR1 to MNHEY and CDR2 to SVGAGI. The data stem from a study of preoperative IRX-2 immunotherapy in early breast cancer (dated by TCRdb to the late 2010s).

The receptor library was made with the immunoSEQ multiplex PCR assay. Sourced from immuneACCESS, this table was stored by TCRdb with only in-frame sequences that have V and J called. A share of the clones is absent; for the studies checked, an unresolved V gene accounts for under half, and the remainder has no known explanation. This sample lists roughly 43,000 clones; about 95% were detected once. Jointly, the top ten make up 1.6% of the sample. The rearrangement combines TRBV6-5 with TRBJ2-1; 8 of the junction bases match TRBD2. The clonotype originates from a human donor with breast cancer. Sequenced material: tumor tissue, taken after IRX-2 immunotherapy. The CDR3 reads as follows: CASSYSTGGPYNEQFF. The DNA reads TGTGCCAGCAGTTACTCGACGGGGGGGCCCTACAATGAGCAGTTCTTC.